This T cell receptor (beta chain) was found in a study of cytomegalovirus exposure and HLA in healthy donors. Study-wide results and limits: By HLA locus, TCR association rates varied in a later analysis, with DRB1 showing the most and HLA-C the fewest. For most subjects, TCR beta sequences were reported to predict HLA-A and HLA-B alleles with accuracy. Prior analysis indicated that the majority of TCR beta V segments exhibited productivity approximately 87% or approximately 30% of the time.

As to this clone: The antigen remains unidentified.

The primer mix had 60 Vbeta and 13 Jbeta primers. Sequencing was performed with immunoSEQ multiplex PCR; in TCRdb, only in-frame clones are kept and a portion is missing. This sample has 55,000 to 65,000 clones; about 85% occur once, and the top ten carry about 11%. Trimming cost V 4 bases and J 6 bases; bases outside gene matches: 3. Germline V CDR1 and CDR2: WSHSY, SAAADI. This CDR3 comprises 13 residues. The sequencing input was PBMCs. This TCR was recovered from a female donor in good health and CMV-seronegative. The V gene is TRBV10-2, the J gene TRBJ1-5, with TRBD1 matching over 7 bases. CDR3 loop: CASSAAGGQPQHF. CDR3 nucleotides: TGCGCCAGCAGTGCCGCAGGGGGTCAGCCCCAGCATTTT.